The rows below give T cell receptor beta chains drawn from one sample of a study of shared clonotypes between healthy human individuals. Data came from immunoSEQ multiplex PCR; TCRdb stores just in-frame clones and leaves some out. The table includes a few million clones, around 92% detected once. Sequenced: naive CD4+ T cells from PBMCs. These receptors were taken from a man younger than 35 in good health. Some clones in this sample may be carry-over from other donors' samples. CDR3s include the opening cysteine and the closing phenylalanine or tryptophan. D genes are given only for firm matches. Clone size appears in some rows only: once, few, many, or a class for an expanded clone.

abundance	d_gene	v_gene	j_gene	CDR3nt	CDR3aa
once	-	TRBV5-6	TRBJ1-1	TGTGCCAGCAGCTCAAACCGGGACGGCTCGAACACTGAAGCTTTCTTT	CASSSNRDGSNTEAFF
-	-	TRBV7-2	TRBJ2-3	TGTGCCAGCAGCCCAATGGGATTTCCGACAGATACGCAGTATTTT	CASSPMGFPTDTQYF
-	-	TRBV10-1	TRBJ1-1	TGCGCCAGCCTCCGAGGGGCCAGGGGAATCGCTGAAGCTTTCTTT	CASLRGARGIAEAFF
once	-	TRBV15	TRBJ1-5	TGTGCCACCAGCAGAGGCACCGAGGCCCCCGAGGGTAATCAGCCCCAGCATTTT	CATSRGTEAPEGNQPQHF
-	TRBD1	TRBV5-1	TRBJ1-4	TGCGCCAGCAGCTCCGCCGGGACAGATGATGAAAAACTGTTTTTT	CASSSAGTDDEKLFF
-	TRBD1	TRBV28	TRBJ1-1	TGTGCCGCAAGACAGGGTTCCACTGAAGCTTTCTTT	CAARQGSTEAFF
-	-	TRBV7-7	TRBJ1-2	TGTGCCAGCAGCCCATTAGGGGGGGGGCGCGGCTACACCTTC	CASSPLGGGRGYTF
-	TRBD2	TRBV4-1	TRBJ2-5	TGCGCCAGCAGCCCAGCCTCCCAGTTTGGGCTAGCGGGAGTGGAGCAGTACTTC	CASSPASQFGLAGVEQYF
once	-	TRBV7-9	TRBJ1-1	TGTGCCAGCAGCTTAGCGCGGGGGTTGGGGACTGAAGCTTTCTTT	CASSLARGLGTEAFF
-	-	TRBV27	TRBJ2-2	TGTGCCAGCAGTTTAAAGGCCGGGGAGCTGTTTTTT	CASSLKAGELFF
-	TRBD1	TRBV19	TRBJ2-2	TGTGCCAGCAAGCGAATTGGGGACAGGGTAACGTACGACACCGGGGAGCTGTTTTTT	CASKRIGDRVTYDTGELFF
once	-	TRBV27	TRBJ2-7	TGTGCCAGCAGACGAACAGGGAACTACGAGCAGTACTTC	CASRRTGNYEQYF
-	TRBD1	TRBV28	TRBJ1-1	TGTGCCAGCAGTTCGACAGGGGGTCTCGCTGAAGCTTTCTTT	CASSSTGGLAEAFF
-	TRBD1	TRBV7-9	TRBJ2-1	TGTGCCAGCAGCCAACACCGGGACAGGACATACAATGAGCAGTTCTTC	CASSQHRDRTYNEQFF
-	TRBD2	TRBV18	TRBJ2-3	TGTGCCAGCTCACCAAGACTAGCGGGAACCACAGATACGCAGTATTTT	CASSPRLAGTTDTQYF
-	-	TRBV10-3	TRBJ1-1	TGTGCCATCAGTGACGGAACAGAGACTGAAGCTTTCTTT	CAISDGTETEAFF
-	-	TRBV7-9	TRBJ2-7	TGTGCCAGCAGCCTAACATACGAGCAGTACTTC	CASSLTYEQYF
-	TRBD2	TRBV5-1	TRBJ2-1	TGCGCCAGCAGCTCCGAAGAGGGACTAGCGAAATACAATGAGCAGTTCTTC	CASSSEEGLAKYNEQFF
-	-	TRBV5-1	TRBJ2-7	TGCGCCAGCAGCTTGACGGCGGGGCCCTACGAGCAGTACTTC	CASSLTAGPYEQYF
-	-	TRBV4-3	TRBJ2-3	TGCGCCAGCAGCCGGACTTTAGGAGGGCCTGGCGCAGATACGCAGTATTTT	CASSRTLGGPGADTQYF
-	TRBD1	TRBV28	TRBJ1-4	TGTGCCAGCAGTCAAACAGGACAGGGAGAGAATGAAAAACTGTTTTTT	CASSQTGQGENEKLFF
-	-	TRBV27	TRBJ1-2	TGTGCCAGCAGCGATACAGGGTCCTTAGGCTATGGCTACACCTTC	CASSDTGSLGYGYTF
-	TRBD1	TRBV19	TRBJ1-5	TGTGCCAGTAGTATAGATCCCCGGACAGGGTATGGCAATCAGCCCCAGCATTTT	CASSIDPRTGYGNQPQHF
-	-	TRBV5-1	TRBJ2-6	TGCGCCAGCAGCTTGGCGGTGGGGGCCAACGTCCTGACTTTC	CASSLAVGANVLTF
-	-	TRBV11-3	TRBJ2-5	TGTGCCAGCAGCTTAGAGGGGGAGACCCAGTACTTC	CASSLEGETQYF
few	-	TRBV4-1	TRBJ1-2	TGCGCCAGCAGCCAAGACAGGGACGGTTCAGCTGGCTACACCTTC	CASSQDRDGSAGYTF
-	-	TRBV5-4	TRBJ2-1	TGTGCCAGCACCCCGTCGGGTAGCGGAGGTGAGCAGTTCTTC	CASTPSGSGGEQFF
once	-	TRBV19	TRBJ2-6	TGTGCCAGTAGGGCATCCTACGGTGGGGCCAACGTCCTGACTTTC	CASRASYGGANVLTF
-	-	TRBV5-4	TRBJ2-4	TGTGCCAGCAGGCCCCAGGGGCCAGAGGGCATTCAGTACTTC	CASRPQGPEGIQYF
-	-	TRBV5-1	TRBJ1-3	TGCGCCAGCAGCGATCAGGTTTACTCTGGAAACACCATATATTTT	CASSDQVYSGNTIYF
-	-	TRBV6-5	TRBJ1-5	TGTGCCAGCAGTTACGGACAGATGAATCAGCCCCAGCATTTT	CASSYGQMNQPQHF
-	-	TRBV2	TRBJ2-5	TGTGCCAGCAGTGGACAAAAGACCCAGTACTTC	CASSGQKTQYF
few	-	TRBV11-1	TRBJ1-1	TGTGCCAGCAGCTTCGCAGGGGTGAACACTGAAGCTTTCTTT	CASSFAGVNTEAFF
once	TRBD2	TRBV5-1	TRBJ2-1	TGCGCCAGCAGCGACCCGGGACTAGCGGACTACAATGAGCAGTTCTTC	CASSDPGLADYNEQFF
-	-	TRBV4-3	TRBJ1-4	TGCGCCAGGGCCAGTGGGCTGTTTTTT	CARASGLFF
-	-	TRBV27	TRBJ2-3	TGTGCCAGCAGTTTATCGCCAGATACGCAGTATTTT	CASSLSPDTQYF
-	-	TRBV19	TRBJ1-2	TGTGCCAGTAGTATTAGGGGAGGTTGGAGCACTGCTAACTATGGCTACACCTTC	CASSIRGGWSTANYGYTF
-	-	TRBV7-9	TRBJ2-2	TGTGCCAGCAGCCATCCGGGACGCCAACCCGGGGAGCTGTTTTTT	CASSHPGRQPGELFF
-	TRBD1	TRBV9	TRBJ2-3	TGTGCCAGCAGCGCTCACAGGGGCGGCACAGATACGCAGTATTTT	CASSAHRGGTDTQYF
-	-	TRBV28	TRBJ1-5	TGTGCCAGCAGGACCGGGGCCCTAGGTCAGCAGCCCCAGCATTTT	CASRTGALGQQPQHF
-	-	TRBV28	TRBJ2-5	TGTGCCAGCATCCAGGCTGGGGGGAGGAGAGAGACCCAGTACTTC	CASIQAGGRRETQYF
-	-	TRBV5-1	TRBJ1-4	TGCGCCAGCAGCCCCAGGGCCAAGGATGAAAAACTGTTTTTT	CASSPRAKDEKLFF
-	-	TRBV28	TRBJ2-5	TGTGCCAGCAGCTTGAAAGAGACCCAGTACTTC	CASSLKETQYF
-	TRBD2	TRBV5-1	TRBJ2-3	TGCGCCAGCAGCACTGGGACTACCACAGATACGCAGTATTTT	CASSTGTTTDTQYF
-	TRBD1	TRBV6-5	TRBJ2-5	TGTGCCAGCAGTTACGGGACAGGCCGCGAGACCCAGTACTTC	CASSYGTGRETQYF
-	TRBD2	TRBV4-2	TRBJ2-3	TGTGCCAGCAGCCAAGTCAGGGCGGGAGGGACAGATACGCAGTATTTT	CASSQVRAGGTDTQYF
-	-	TRBV6-1	TRBJ2-5	TGTGCCATCCTAATAAACCCCCCTTCGGATACCCAGTACTTC	CAILINPPSDTQYF
few	-	TRBV18	TRBJ1-1	TGTGCCAGCTCACCACGGGGGGGCGAGTACACTGAAGCTTTCTTT	CASSPRGGEYTEAFF
few	-	TRBV5-1	TRBJ2-2	TGCGCCAGCAGCCAGGAAAGGACTGGGGAGCTGTTTTTT	CASSQERTGELFF
-	-	TRBV5-1	TRBJ2-1	TGCGCCAGCAGCGCTGGCCCCCAGGTGGGCGGAGGGTACAATGAGCAGTTCTTC	CASSAGPQVGGGYNEQFF
-	-	TRBV7-3	TRBJ2-2	TGTGCCAGCAGCTTAATTATCGGGGAGCTGTTTTTT	CASSLIIGELFF
-	-	TRBV25-1	TRBJ1-1	TGTGCCAGCAGTTCGGAGGGGGTGTTCGCTGAAGCTTTCTTT	CASSSEGVFAEAFF
-	TRBD1	TRBV28	TRBJ1-5	TGTGCCAGCAGTTCTACAGGGGGCGGGGGTCAGCCCCAGCATTTT	CASSSTGGGGQPQHF
once	TRBD1	TRBV18	TRBJ1-2	TGTGCCAGCTCACCAGGCCCGGGACAGGGGAACTATGGCTACACCTTC	CASSPGPGQGNYGYTF
-	TRBD1	TRBV7-3	TRBJ2-5	TGTGCCAGCAGCTCGGACAGGGGAGAGACCCAGTACTTC	CASSSDRGETQYF
few	-	TRBV28	TRBJ1-5	TGTGCCAGCAGTTTACCCCCCAGGGGTAGCCAGCCCCAGCATTTT	CASSLPPRGSQPQHF
once	TRBD1	TRBV25-1	TRBJ1-2	TGTGCCAGCAGACCCACCGGACAGGCCTCTGGCGGCTATGGCTACACCTTC	CASRPTGQASGGYGYTF
-	TRBD1	TRBV4-3	TRBJ2-2	TGCGCCAGCAGCCAACAGTTAACAGGGGCCGGGGAGCTGTTTTTT	CASSQQLTGAGELFF
-	TRBD2	TRBV27	TRBJ2-3	TGTGCCAGCAGTTTTCGGCGGGGGGGGACAGATACGCAGTATTTT	CASSFRRGGTDTQYF
-	TRBD2	TRBV30	TRBJ2-7	TGTGCCTGGCGAGCGGGGACCTACGAGCAGTACTTC	CAWRAGTYEQYF